The rows below give T cell receptor beta chains drawn from one sample of a study of T cell responses to AZD1222 COVID-19 vaccine. Repertoires were generated with immunoSEQ multiplex PCR, while TCRdb's copy carries only in-frame clones and drops some. Here the sample spans fewer than 150,000 clones, under 90% being singletons. This specimen was peripheral blood, taken 28 days after the second AZD1222 dose. The receptor set was obtained from an adult who received the AZD1222 COVID-19 vaccine. Each CDR3 is given with its conserved first and last residue. D genes are given only for firm matches. Not every row has a clone size; where given, it reads once, few, many or a size class.

>TRBJ2-7|once|TRBV6-6|14|.
CASSSPGLGARQYF
TGTGCCAGCAGTTCCCCGGGATTGGGGGCGAGGCAGTACTTC
>TRBJ1-5|.|TRBV23-1|14|TRBD1
CASKALQGGQPQHF
TGCGCCAGCAAGGCGTTGCAAGGGGGCCAGCCCCAGCATTTT
>TRBJ1-5|.|TRBV4-3|15|.
CASSQSPGKHQPQHF
TGCGCCAGCAGCCAATCCCCCGGAAAACATCAGCCCCAGCATTTT
>TRBJ1-5|.|TRBV28|15|.
CASSLSAEDNQPQHF
TGTGCCAGCAGTTTATCGGCGGAGGACAATCAGCCCCAGCATTTT
>TRBJ1-6|medium-sized|TRBV11-2|15|.
CASSSLGQNNSPLHF
TGTGCCAGCAGCTCCTTAGGGCAGAATAATTCACCCCTCCACTTT
>TRBJ2-7|.|TRBV27|14|TRBD2
CASTLLAGVGEQYF
TGTGCCAGCACTCTACTAGCGGGAGTCGGCGAGCAGTACTTC
>TRBJ2-7|.|TRBV4-2|13|TRBD1
CASSRDRGDEQYF
TGTGCCAGCAGCCGGGACAGGGGGGACGAGCAGTACTTC
>TRBJ2-1|few|TRBV5-5|15|TRBD2
CASSAPHSGKDEQFF
TGTGCCAGCAGCGCGCCTCATAGCGGGAAGGATGAGCAGTTCTTC
>TRBJ2-3|.|TRBV10-2|17|TRBD2
CASSESLAGPSTDTQYF
TGCGCCAGCAGTGAGTCCCTAGCGGGACCTAGTACAGATACGCAGTATTTT
>TRBJ2-7|.|TRBV6-2/TRBV6-3|15|TRBD2
CASSYIAGISYEQYF
TGTGCCAGCAGTTATATAGCGGGAATTTCCTACGAGCAGTACTTC
>TRBJ2-1|.|TRBV3-1/TRBV3-2|17|.
CASSQHTSSGRKNEQFF
TGTGCCAGCAGCCAACATACCTCCTCTGGACGTAAGAATGAGCAGTTCTTC
>TRBJ2-1|.|TRBV18|16|.
CASSKQDPYSYNEQFF
TGTGCCAGCTCGAAACAGGACCCCTACTCCTACAATGAGCAGTTCTTC
>TRBJ1-1|.|TRBV30|15|TRBD1
CAWTPGGSMNTEAFF
TGTGCCTGGACCCCAGGGGGGAGTATGAACACTGAAGCTTTCTTT
>TRBJ2-3|once|TRBV4-3|13|.
CASSRRTADRQYF
TGCGCCAGCAGCCGGCGGACGGCCGATAGGCAGTATTTT
>TRBJ2-7|once|TRBV28|17|.
CASSFRRRENLSYEQYF
TGTGCCAGCAGTTTCCGCCGACGGGAGAACCTTAGCTACGAGCAGTACTTC
>TRBJ1-1|once|TRBV7-2|15|TRBD1
CASLGQVLLGTEAFF
TGTGCCAGCCTTGGACAGGTTCTGTTGGGCACTGAAGCTTTCTTT
>TRBJ1-1|few|TRBV19|13|.
CASSASRGTEAFF
TGTGCCAGTAGTGCCAGCCGTGGGACTGAAGCTTTCTTT